Below are 29 T cell receptor beta chains sequenced from a single sample in a study of cytomegalovirus exposure and HLA in healthy donors. Sequencing used immunoSEQ multiplex PCR; TCRdb keeps in-frame clones, though not all of them. The data hold some 76,000 clones, with 94% observed a single time. Sequenced: PBMCs. The receptors originated from a woman aged 18 to 35 in good health and CMV-seronegative.

J is TRBJ2-6 and V is TRBV27; D perhaps matches TRBD1 (6 bases). The CDR3 is 17 residues long. The germline gives CDR1 MNHEY, CDR2 SMNVEV (reference sequence). V lost 4 bases and J lost 0, with 13 bases in between. In DNA, the CDR3 is TGTGCCAGCAGTTATATCGACAGGCACTCTGGGGCCAACGTCCTGACTTTC. Encoded protein: CASSYIDRHSGANVLTF. Full variable domain (outside the CDR3, taken from reference TRBV27 and TRBJ2-6): EAQVTQNPRYLITVTGKKLTVTCSQNMNHEYMSWYRQDPGLGLRQIYYSMNVEVTDKGDVPEGYKVSRKEKRNFPLILESPSPNQTSLYFCASSYIDRHSGANVLTFGAGSRLTVL.

The chain combines TRBV7-9 with TRBJ2-1; D call uncertain. Deletions cut 6 bases from V and 6 bases from J, with 12 bases between. Germline-derived CDR1 and CDR2 are SEHNR and FQNEAQ (reference sequence). The CDR3 length is 13 residues. CDR3 in DNA: TGTGCCAGCAGACGACCTAGTACCAATGAGCAGTTCTTC. It codes for CASRRPSTNEQFF.

V and J are TRBV11-2 and TRBJ1-1; no clear D gene. The CDR3 is made up of 15 amino acids. V was clipped by 1 base and J by 1 base, with 10 bases between them. Germline V gene lookup returns CDR1 SGHAT and CDR2 FQNNGV. This CDR3 reads CASSLVRQSNTEAFF. The CDR3 DNA reads as TGTGCCAGCAGCTTAGTTCGCCAGTCGAACACTGAAGCTTTCTTT.

This chain joins TRBV11-2 and TRBJ1-1; a weak D match, TRBD1 (5 bases). Germline CDR1 is SGHAT and CDR2 is FQNNGV. The CDR3 spans 14 residues. The ends were cut back, 1 base at V and 3 bases at J, with 9 bases in the middle. The CDR3 coding sequence is TGTGCCAGCAGCTTAGGGACACCCGACACTGAAGCTTTCTTT. This codes for CASSLGTPDTEAFF.

The chain combines TRBV10-1 with TRBJ2-7; possibly TRBD2 for D (5 bases). Germline CDR1 and CDR2: WNHNN and SYGVQD (reference sequence). Trimming stripped 2 bases from V and 2 bases from J, with 10 bases between. The CDR3 totals 14 residues. CDR3 coding DNA: TGCGCCAGCAGTGAGGAGGACTGGCCCTACGAGCAGTACTTC. Its translation is CASSEEDWPYEQYF.

J is TRBJ2-7 and V is TRBV28; TRBD2 agrees at 9 bases. This CDR3 spans 14 amino acids. With 6 bases clipped from V and 6 bases from J, the junction kept 9 bases outside the gene matches. Germline V gene sequence: CDR1 MDHEN, CDR2 SYDVKM. CDR3 in DNA: TGTGCCAGCAGCTCGATAGCGGGAGCACCCGAGCAGTACTTC. Protein sequence: CASSSIAGAPEQYF.

This clone was observed a handful of times. The chain is built from TRBV4-1 and TRBJ2-7; 10 bases map to TRBD1. The CDR3 has 15 residues. V dropped 3 bases and J dropped 5; count of bases not matched to a gene: 7. Looked up from germline, CDR1 is MGHRA and CDR2 is YSYEKL. The CDR3 loop reads CASSHLGQGGNEQYF. As DNA, the CDR3 is TGCGCCAGCAGCCATTTAGGACAGGGGGGAAACGAGCAGTACTTC.

The chain has TRBV6-1 and TRBJ2-7, with D perhaps matching TRBD2 (6 bases). Trimming shortened V by 2 bases and J by 1 base, and 12 bases separated the two germline ends. CDR3 length equals 15 residues. Germline loops: CDR1 MNHNS, CDR2 SASEGT. This CDR3 reads CASSESAGNSYEQYF. CDR3 sequence (DNA): TGTGCCAGCAGTGAATCAGCGGGCAATTCCTACGAGCAGTACTTC.

This clone was counted between two and nine times. The CDR3 nucleotides are TGTGCCAGCAGTCCTACGGGGCAGGGGGCCCAAGGCTATGGCTACACCTTC. Its translation: CASSPTGQGAQGYGYTF. The rearrangement uses TRBV6-4 and TRBJ1-2, with 8 bases identical to TRBD1. CDR1 and CDR2 (germline): MRHNA, SNTAGT. The CDR3 is made up of 17 amino acids. The V segment lost 5 bases and the J segment 4 bases; nucleotides outside the gene matches: 15.

J is TRBJ2-7 and V is TRBV25-1, with D tentatively TRBD1 (5 bases). V dropped 9 bases and J dropped 0 bases, with 12 bases sitting between them. This CDR3 spans 13 amino acids. In germline, CDR1 is MGHDK, CDR2 SYGVNS. The CDR3 loop reads CASRQQSSYEQYF. CDR3 nucleotides: TGTGCCAGTCGACAGCAGAGCTCCTACGAGCAGTACTTC.

This clone appeared once. The V and J genes are TRBV20-1 and TRBJ2-5; D is possibly TRBD2 (5 bases). The germline V gene has CDR1 DFQATT and CDR2 SNEGSKA (reference sequence). The CDR3 length is 11 residues. The CDR3 region has the DNA TGCAATATCGGCCCCGAGGGGACCCAGTACTTC. It translates to CNIGPEGTQYF.

This clone was counted a single time. V gene TRBV30 combines with J gene TRBJ2-2; 8 bases align to TRBD2. CDR1 is GTSNPN and CDR2 is SVGIG in the germline V gene (reference sequence). Trimming took 5 bases from V and 6 from J; bases not matched to a gene: 14. CDR3 length equals 16 residues. The CDR3 DNA reads TGTGCCTGGGATGGGATCAGCGGGAGACTCCCCGGGGAGCTGTTTTTT. It yields the protein CAWDGISGRLPGELFF.

The gene calls are TRBV27 and TRBJ2-1, with 9 bases aligning to TRBD1. This CDR3 region has 13 residues. Germline assignment: CDR1 MNHEY and CDR2 SMNVEV (reference sequence). The trim removed 5 bases at V and 15 bases at J, leaving 11 bases unmatched. The CDR3 reads CASSPNRDRELFF. The CDR3 region has the DNA TGTGCCAGCAGTCCAAACCGGGACAGGGAACTGTTCTTC.

The CDR3 coding sequence is TGCAGCGTTGTTCTCCAGCGGGGACCCTACGAGCAGTACTTC. It yields the protein CSVVLQRGPYEQYF. The chain has TRBV29-1 and TRBJ2-7; 7 bases align to TRBD2. V lost 4 bases to trimming and J lost 2 bases; unmatched junction nucleotides: 8. Germline V gives CDR1 SQVTM, CDR2 ANQGSEA. CDR3 length: 14 residues.

This chain connects TRBV7-9 to TRBJ2-1; D might be TRBD1 (6 bases). Deletions cut 2 bases from V and 7 bases from J, with 9 bases between. Germline-derived CDR1 and CDR2 are SEHNR and FQNEAQ (reference sequence). The CDR3 covers 13 residues. The CDR3, as DNA: TGTGCCAGCAGCTTAAGGGGACATAATGAGCAGTTCTTC. This translates into CASSLRGHNEQFF.

The rearrangement uses TRBV11-2 and TRBJ2-1; tentatively, D is TRBD2 (6 bases). The V end was cut by 5 bases, the J end by 3 bases, with 17 bases between. The CDR3 sequence is 16 residues long. Germline V gene lookup returns CDR1 SGHAT and CDR2 FQNNGV. The CDR3 DNA reads as TGTGCCAGCAGCATACAAGGACTACGAGACTACAATGAGCAGTTCTTC. Translation: CASSIQGLRDYNEQFF.

This clone has a single count. V usage is TRBV12-5 and J usage is TRBJ2-7; 8 positions agree with TRBD1. The CDR3 spans 16 residues. CDR1 and CDR2 (germline): LGHNT, FRNRAP. V lost 6 bases to trimming and J lost 0 bases; unmatched junction nucleotides: 10. CDR3 DNA: TGTGCTAGTGGCCCCCGGACAGGGAAGGGCTCCTACGAGCAGTACTTC. Amino acid sequence: CASGPRTGKGSYEQYF.

This clone was recorded only once. The chain recombines TRBV27 with TRBJ2-2; D is possibly TRBD2 (6 bases). V was clipped by 5 bases and J by 1 base, with 8 bases between them. From germline, CDR1 is MNHEY and CDR2 SMNVEV (reference sequence). CDR3 size: 14 residues. The CDR3 sequence: CASSGGGNTGELFF. In nucleotides, the CDR3 is TGTGCCAGCAGTGGGGGAGGGAACACCGGGGAGCTGTTTTTT.

The chain recombines TRBV5-6 with TRBJ2-4; D not certain. Per the germline V gene, CDR1 is SGHDT and CDR2 is YYEEEE. V was cut by 5 bases and J by 3 bases, with 12 bases left in between. The CDR3 is 14 amino acids. CDR3 sequence (DNA): TGTGCCAGCAGTTCCCAGAGGAACAAAAACATTCAGTACTTC. Protein sequence: CASSSQRNKNIQYF.

This rearrangement joins TRBV7-2 to TRBJ2-5, with D tentatively TRBD1 (5 bases). CDR1 and CDR2 (germline): SGHTA, FQGNSA. The germline V and J ends were trimmed by 5 bases and 2 bases, with 12 bases remaining between them. The CDR3 covers 14 residues. The CDR3 protein is CASSPRTPQETQYF. In nucleotides, the CDR3 is TGTGCCAGCAGCCCTCGGACACCGCAAGAGACCCAGTACTTC.

This clone was detected only once. The chain employs TRBV7-9 and TRBJ2-7, with 9 bases lining up with TRBD2. The germline CDR1 and CDR2 sequences are SEHNR and FQNEAQ (reference sequence). This CDR3 comprises 12 residues. The ends lost 5 bases at V and 7 bases at J; junction bases unmatched: 3. The CDR3 bases are TGTGCCAGCAGCATTCTAGCGGGGGAGCAGTACTTC. It codes for CASSILAGEQYF.

The rearrangement links TRBV5-6 to TRBJ2-3, with 7 bases matching TRBD1. The length of the CDR3 is 16 residues. With 4 bases clipped from V and 6 bases from J, the junction kept 14 bases outside the gene matches. The V gene's germline CDR1 is SGHDT and CDR2 YYEEEE. The CDR3 here is CASSMGGYNRGDTQYF. In DNA, the CDR3 is TGTGCCAGCAGCATGGGCGGATATAACAGGGGTGATACGCAGTATTTT.

This chain connects TRBV7-6 to TRBJ1-4; no firm D call. V was trimmed by 5 bases and J by 3 bases, leaving 13 bases between them. Per germline, CDR1 SGHVS and CDR2 FNYEAQ. This CDR3 is 15 amino acids long. This chain's CDR3 is CASSPTRASNEKLFF. CDR3 nucleotides: TGTGCCAGCAGCCCAACGAGGGCCTCTAATGAAAAACTGTTTTTT.

The chain joins TRBV18 to TRBJ2-3; 11 bases match TRBD2. CDR1 and CDR2 from the germline V gene are KGHSH and LQKENI. The CDR3 has 16 residues. V lost 2 bases to trimming and J lost 4 bases; unmatched junction nucleotides: 5. CDR3 loop: CASSPTSGSGPDTQYF. For the CDR3, the DNA is TGTGCCAGCTCACCAACTAGCGGGAGTGGGCCAGATACGCAGTATTTT.

The J gene is TRBJ2-1, the V gene TRBV4-1; D call uncertain. Germline CDR1 is MGHRA and CDR2 is YSYEKL. The CDR3 covers 16 residues. With 2 bases removed from V and 1 base from J, the gap between germline ends came to 12 bases. DNA for the CDR3: TGCGCCAGCAGCCAATCGTCTGCCACTTCCTACAATGAGCAGTTCTTC. It encodes CASSQSSATSYNEQFF.

This rearrangement joins TRBV4-3 to TRBJ1-2; possibly TRBD1 for D (5 bases). The germline gives CDR1 LGHNA, CDR2 YSLEER. Trimming removed 6 bases from V and 4 bases from J, with 12 bases in between. This CDR3 has 13 residues. The CDR3 loop reads CASRRDSSYGYTF. CDR3 DNA sequence: TGCGCCAGCAGGCGGGACTCCTCCTATGGCTACACCTTC.

In DNA form, the CDR3 reads TGTGCCAGCGGCACCGAGGCAGGGGTTGTCGGGGAGCTGTTTTTT. It encodes CASGTEAGVVGELFF. V gene TRBV19 combines with J gene TRBJ2-2, with a possible D match to TRBD1 (6 bases). The V gene's germline CDR1 is LNHDA and CDR2 SQIVND (reference sequence). This CDR3 has 15 amino acids. Trimming cost V 9 bases and J 7 bases, with 21 bases left between them. The complete variable domain, with remaining parts taken from reference TRBV19 and TRBJ2-2, reads DGGITQSPKYLFRKEGQNVTLSCEQNLNHDAMYWYRQDPGQGLRLIYYSQIVNDFQKGDIAEGYSVSREKKESFPLTVTSAQKNPTAFYLCASGTEAGVVGELFFGEGSRLTVL.

This clone has just a few counts. V and J are TRBV6-1 and TRBJ2-3; TRBD2 aligns across 7 bases. The J segment lost 0 bases and the V segment lost 1 base, leaving 1 base of the junction unmatched. CDR3 length: 15 amino acids. Per the germline V gene, CDR1 is MNHNS and CDR2 is SASEGT. The CDR3 DNA reads TGTGCCAGCAGTGAAGTAGCGGGCAGCACAGATACGCAGTATTTT. It is translated as CASSEVAGSTDTQYF.

The V gene is TRBV19, the J gene TRBJ2-1, with D perhaps matching TRBD1 (6 bases). Looked up from germline, CDR1 is LNHDA and CDR2 is SQIVND (reference sequence). V lost 4 bases and J lost 0, with 13 bases in between. The CDR3 runs to 16 residues. This chain's CDR3 is CASSTFGQSSYNEQFF. The CDR3 coding sequence is TGTGCCAGTAGTACATTTGGACAGAGCTCCTACAATGAGCAGTTCTTC. The whole variable domain, filled in from reference TRBV19 and TRBJ2-1, reads DGGITQSPKYLFRKEGQNVTLSCEQNLNHDAMYWYRQDPGQGLRLIYYSQIVNDFQKGDIAEGYSVSREKKESFPLTVTSAQKNPTAFYLCASSTFGQSSYNEQFFGPGTRLTVL.